This paragraph covers one TCR beta chain sequence. Its specificity is not known. This entry is derived from a study of OX40 agonist ivuxolimab in advanced cancers. Study summary: The eligibility criteria allowed prior anti-PD-1, anti-PD-L1 or anti-CTLA-4 therapy, and 30% to 40% had some. The study, taken as a whole, reports: Some of the lowest clonal expansion was seen in partial responders at 0.1-3.0 mg/kg. Doses of 0.1 to 3.0 mg/kg were accompanied by clonal expansion of CD4+ and CD8+ blood T cells by week 6. Determination of antigen specificity was not performed for the expanded peripheral T cells.

Profiling relied on immunoSEQ multiplex PCR, and the TCRdb table lists in-frame clones only, not all of them. This table holds roughly 30,000 clones, more than 85% found once. The CDR3 is 15 residues long. V dropped 3 bases and J dropped 4; count of bases not matched to a gene: 6. Germline CDR1 and CDR2: MDHEN and SYDVKM. This clonotype was obtained from an adult with an advanced solid tumor such as melanoma, head and neck, liver or kidney cancer. This sample comprised CD4+ or CD8+ T cells sorted from blood, obtained in a trial of the OX40 agonist ivuxolimab. The gene calls are TRBV28 and TRBJ2-5; 9 bases agree with TRBD1. In nucleotides, the CDR3 is TGTGCCAGCAGTTTCGGGACAGGGCAGGGAGAGACCCAGTACTTC. This sequence encodes CASSFGTGQGETQYF.